This T cell receptor (beta chain) was profiled in a study of blood T cell repertoires in COVID-19. Study at large: Both acute and convalescent COVID-19 samples were obtained from the United States, Italy and Spain. PBMCs, B-cell-depleted T cells, or T cells were the source of the cDNA or gDNA that made up the material.

Seattle researchers signed up patients amid active infection and tracked them longitudinally. How the authors handled the data: The authors estimated nucleated cell counts from reference gene primer amplification. TCRdb keeps only in-frame clones here, not all; method: immunoSEQ multiplex PCR. That table furnishes V, J and clone size, whereas the DNA furnished D and trimming. The sample carries roughly 400,000 clones, about 89% recorded once. The CDR3 is 19 amino acids. Germline V gene data show CDR1 as LNHDA and CDR2 as SQIVND (reference sequence). J lost 5 bases, V lost 5 bases, and 20 bases had no gene match.

The gene calls are TRBV19 and TRBJ2-3, with 9 bases fitting TRBD1. Sequenced: peripheral blood. This TCR derives from a woman aged 55-70 years with COVID-19, enrolled during active disease. The CDR3 nucleotides read TGTGCCAGTAGTCTACAGGGGGCGTCGGGCGGTGGGAAGCTAGATACGCAGTATTTT. It encodes CASSLQGASGGGKLDTQYF.